Listed below are T cell receptor beta chains from one sample, sequenced in a study of blood T cell repertoires in COVID-19. Only in-frame clones appear in the TCRdb table, and some are missing; sequencing was by immunoSEQ multiplex PCR. The data show around 320,000 clones, around 90% seen once. Sequencing was carried out using PBMCs or T cells enriched from blood (not recorded which). The source of these receptors is a young woman with acute COVID-19. CDR3s include the opening cysteine and the closing phenylalanine or tryptophan. D genes are given only for firm matches. Clone size is not always given. Where it is, it says once, few, many or a class for expanded clones.

d_call j_call v_call clone_size cdr3_aa cdr3_nt
NA TRBJ2-3 TRBV7-3 NA CASSLRDADTQYF TGTGCCAGCAGCTTACGGGATGCAGATACGCAGTATTTT
TRBD1 TRBJ1-2 TRBV19 NA CASSKDRGNYGYTF TGTGCCAGTAGTAAGGACAGGGGGAACTATGGCTACACCTTC
TRBD1 TRBJ1-6 TRBV7-3 NA CASSLRGTEGSYNSPLHF TGTGCCAGCAGCTTAAGGGGGACAGAAGGCTCCTATAATTCACCCCTCCACTTT
NA TRBJ2-7 TRBV5-5 NA CASSWGLRSYEQYF TGTGCCAGCAGCTGGGGACTTCGCTCCTACGAGCAGTACTTC
TRBD2 TRBJ2-1 TRBV18 once CASSPPGLVEKEQFF TGTGCCAGCTCACCACCGGGACTAGTTGAAAAGGAGCAGTTCTTC
NA TRBJ2-3 TRBV9 NA CASSGNRADMQYF TGTGCCAGCAGCGGTAACAGAGCAGATATGCAGTATTTT
NA TRBJ2-4 TRBV7-9 NA CASSLGAGQAKNIQYF TGTGCCAGCAGCTTAGGGGCAGGACAGGCCAAAAACATTCAGTACTTC
TRBD2 TRBJ2-7 TRBV5-1 NA CASSWTSGSYEQYF TGCGCCAGCAGCTGGACTAGCGGGAGCTACGAGCAGTACTTC
TRBD1 TRBJ1-2 TRBV28 NA CASSAYRGTNPLYGYTF TGTGCCAGCAGTGCCTACAGGGGGACCAACCCTCTCTATGGCTACACCTTC
NA TRBJ1-5 TRBV28 NA CASTSSGRGNQPQHF TGTGCCAGCACCTCCTCCGGGAGAGGGAATCAGCCCCAGCATTTT
TRBD1 TRBJ2-7 TRBV25-1 NA CASSEWDRPSYEQYF TGTGCCAGCAGTGAGTGGGACAGGCCTAGCTACGAGCAGTACTTC
TRBD1 TRBJ2-3 TRBV28 NA CASYLGGTGGDTQYF TGTGCCAGCTACCTAGGAGGGACAGGGGGAGATACGCAGTATTTT
NA TRBJ1-5 TRBV13 NA CASSLGGTTSNQPQHF TGTGCCAGCAGCTTAGGCGGGACAACAAGCAATCAGCCCCAGCATTTT
TRBD2 TRBJ2-5 TRBV6-5 NA CASSYSGTQETQYF TGTGCCAGCAGCTATAGCGGGACTCAAGAGACCCAGTACTTC
NA TRBJ1-5 TRBV7-9 NA CASSPNQGQPQHF TGTGCCAGCAGTCCTAACCAGGGACAGCCCCAGCATTTT
TRBD2 TRBJ2-7 TRBV5-1 NA CASSLGLAGTYEQYF TGCGCCAGCAGCTTGGGACTAGCGGGGACCTACGAGCAGTACTTC
TRBD1 TRBJ2-5 TRBV5-6 NA CASSSATGTIQETQYF TGTGCCAGCAGCTCCGCGACAGGGACCATACAAGAGACCCAGTACTTC
NA TRBJ2-3 TRBV29-1 NA CSVAGGGTDTQYF TGCAGCGTGGCGGGTGGCGGCACAGATACGCAGTATTTT
TRBD2 TRBJ2-1 TRBV5-4 once CASSLGLAGGGSYNEQFF TGTGCCAGCAGCTTGGGACTAGCGGGAGGTGGGTCCTACAATGAGCAGTTCTTC
TRBD1 TRBJ2-7 TRBV5-1 NA CASSAGTGGNEQYF TGCGCCAGCAGCGCCGGGACAGGGGGCAACGAGCAGTACTTC
NA TRBJ2-3 TRBV28 NA CASSLPRLGGDTQYF TGTGCCAGCAGTCTTCCGAGGCTAGGCGGAGATACGCAGTATTTT
TRBD2 TRBJ2-7 TRBV7-3 NA CASSPLAGAYEQYF TGTGCCAGCAGCCCACTAGCGGGGGCCTACGAGCAGTACTTC
TRBD2 TRBJ2-3 TRBV13 once CASSYDSGGVADTQYF TGTGCCAGCAGCTACGATAGCGGGGGAGTAGCGGATACGCAGTATTTT
TRBD1 TRBJ1-2 TRBV28 NA CASSPWTGRDGYTF TGTGCCAGCAGTCCCTGGACAGGGAGAGATGGCTACACCTTC
TRBD2 TRBJ2-7 TRBV19 NA CASSPFWREMVYEQYF TGTGCCAGTAGTCCCTTTTGGCGGGAGATGGTGTACGAGCAGTACTTC
NA TRBJ2-1 TRBV21-1 NA CAARSGPSGVHEQFF TGTGCGGCCAGGTCGGGTCCTAGCGGGGTCCATGAGCAGTTCTTC
TRBD2 TRBJ2-1 TRBV27 NA CASSLKGLAVLRPDEQFF TGTGCCAGCAGTTTAAAGGGACTAGCGGTCCTACGTCCGGATGAGCAGTTCTTC
TRBD2 TRBJ2-1 TRBV9 NA CASSSSGTSYNEQFF TGTGCCAGCAGCTCTAGCGGGACTTCCTACAATGAGCAGTTCTTC
TRBD2 TRBJ2-2 TRBV5-1 NA CASRTAGENTGELFF TGCGCCAGCAGGACAGCGGGAGAAAACACCGGGGAGCTGTTTTTT
NA TRBJ1-6 TRBV13 NA CASSSLITGQPSSYNSPLHF TGTGCCAGCAGCTCTCTCATCACCGGACAGCCAAGCTCCTATAATTCACCCCTCCACTTT
NA TRBJ1-3 TRBV5-4 NA CASSLPLGGDANTIYF TGTGCCAGCAGCTTGCCGTTAGGGGGGGACGCGAACACCATATATTTT
NA TRBJ2-1 TRBV3-1/TRBV3-2 few CASSYWGENEQFF TGTGCCAGCAGCTACTGGGGGGAAAATGAGCAGTTCTTC
TRBD2 TRBJ2-5 TRBV28 NA CASSLGLRTSAQETQYF TGTGCCAGCAGTTTGGGGTTGAGGACTAGCGCTCAAGAGACCCAGTACTTC
NA TRBJ2-7 TRBV18 once CASSPQGAGNSYEQYF TGTGCCAGCTCACCTCAAGGGGCAGGGAATTCCTACGAGCAGTACTTC
NA TRBJ2-1 TRBV5-1 NA CASSPSAVSSYNEQFF TGCGCCAGCAGCCCCTCTGCGGTCAGCTCCTACAATGAGCAGTTCTTC
NA TRBJ1-2 TRBV5-1 NA CASSPDTLGYTF TGCGCCAGCAGCCCTGACACGCTTGGCTACACCTTC
NA TRBJ1-1 TRBV21-1 NA CASSSGQMLDTEAFF TGTGCCAGCTCCTCGGGACAAATGTTGGACACTGAAGCTTTCTTT
NA TRBJ1-1 TRBV28 NA CASSPTENTEAFF TGTGCCAGCAGTCCAACAGAGAACACTGAAGCTTTCTTT
NA TRBJ2-7 TRBV30 NA CAWSVLADEQYF TGTGCCTGGAGTGTCCTCGCGGACGAGCAGTACTTC
NA TRBJ2-7 TRBV12-3/TRBV12-4 NA CASSRTGYEQYF TGTGCCAGCAGCCGGACTGGTTACGAGCAGTACTTC
NA TRBJ2-7 TRBV3-1/TRBV3-2 once CASSLLPYEQYF TGTGCCAGCAGCCTCCTCCCCTACGAGCAGTACTTC
NA TRBJ1-2 TRBV16 NA CASSQSYGRENYGYTF TGTGCCAGCAGCCAATCTTACGGCAGGGAAAACTATGGCTACACCTTC
NA TRBJ2-7 TRBV5-1 NA CASREGDPTYEQYF TGCGCCAGCAGAGAGGGGGACCCCACCTACGAGCAGTACTTC
NA TRBJ1-1 TRBV7-9 NA CASSLASGMSTEAFF TGTGCCAGCAGCTTAGCGTCAGGGATGAGCACTGAAGCTTTCTTT
TRBD1 TRBJ1-1 TRBV11-3 NA CASSLMRVDRTNTEAFF TGTGCCAGCAGCTTAATGAGGGTGGACAGGACGAACACTGAAGCTTTCTTT
TRBD1 TRBJ1-4 TRBV30 NA CAWSDLQGAEKLFF TGTGCCTGGAGTGACCTCCAGGGGGCGGAAAAACTGTTTTTT
NA TRBJ1-5 TRBV28 NA CASSFRGPQHF TGTGCCAGCAGTTTTCGGGGGCCCCAGCATTTT
TRBD2 TRBJ2-1 TRBV2 NA CASRSGSSYNEQFF TGTGCCAGCAGGAGCGGGAGCTCCTACAATGAGCAGTTCTTC
NA TRBJ2-7 TRBV6-5 NA CASRSPGAPYEQYF TGTGCCAGCAGATCTCCGGGAGCCCCCTACGAGCAGTACTTC
NA TRBJ2-7 TRBV7-9 NA CASSLAELEQYF TGTGCCAGCAGCTTAGCAGAGCTCGAGCAGTACTTC
NA TRBJ1-2 TRBV28 NA CASSFISGNYGYTF TGTGCCAGCAGTTTTATTTCGGGTAACTATGGCTACACCTTC
TRBD2 TRBJ2-7 TRBV27 NA CASSLSSAGGSAEQYF TGTGCCAGCAGTTTATCGTCGGCGGGAGGGTCCGCCGAGCAGTACTTC
NA TRBJ2-1 TRBV10-1 once CASSGGTNNEQFF TGCGCCAGCAGTGGAGGTACCAACAATGAGCAGTTCTTC
TRBD1 TRBJ1-3 TRBV6-5 NA CASSYSRGPGDTIYF TGTGCCAGCAGTTACTCGAGGGGGCCGGGGGACACCATATATTTT
NA TRBJ1-3 TRBV28 NA CASSLPGAGNTIYF TGTGCCAGCAGTTTACCAGGGGCTGGAAACACCATATATTTT